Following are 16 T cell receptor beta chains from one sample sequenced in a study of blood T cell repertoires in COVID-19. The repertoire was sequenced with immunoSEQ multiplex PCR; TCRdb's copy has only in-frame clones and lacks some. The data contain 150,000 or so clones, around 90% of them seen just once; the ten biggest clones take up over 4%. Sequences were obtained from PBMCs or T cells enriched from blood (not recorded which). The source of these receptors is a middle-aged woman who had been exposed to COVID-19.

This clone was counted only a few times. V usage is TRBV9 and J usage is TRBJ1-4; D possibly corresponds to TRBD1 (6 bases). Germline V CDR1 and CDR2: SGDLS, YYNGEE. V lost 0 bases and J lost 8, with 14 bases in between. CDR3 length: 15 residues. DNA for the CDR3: TGTGCCAGCAGCGTAGGGACAGAACCCACCGAAAAACTGTTTTTT. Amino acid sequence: CASSVGTEPTEKLFF.

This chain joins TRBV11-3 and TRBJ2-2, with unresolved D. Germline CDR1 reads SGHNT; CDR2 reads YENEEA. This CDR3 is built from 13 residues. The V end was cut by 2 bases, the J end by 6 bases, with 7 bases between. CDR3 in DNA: TGTGCCAGCAGCTTAAACTCCGCCGGGGAGCTGTTTTTT. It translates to CASSLNSAGELFF.

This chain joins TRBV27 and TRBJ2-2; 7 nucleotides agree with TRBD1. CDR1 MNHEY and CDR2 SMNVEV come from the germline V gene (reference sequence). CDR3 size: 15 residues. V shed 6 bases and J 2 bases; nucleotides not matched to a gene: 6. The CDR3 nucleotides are TGTGCCAGCAGGTACAGGGGCTACAACACCGGGGAGCTGTTTTTT. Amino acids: CASRYRGYNTGELFF.

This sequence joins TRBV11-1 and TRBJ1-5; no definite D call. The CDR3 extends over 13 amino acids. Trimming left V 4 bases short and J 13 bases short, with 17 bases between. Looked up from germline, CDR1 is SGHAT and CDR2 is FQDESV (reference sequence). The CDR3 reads CASSSEGEGGQHF. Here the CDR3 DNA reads TGTGCCAGCAGCTCAGAGGGAGAAGGAGGGCAGCATTTT.

The CDR3 nucleotides are TGTGCCAGCAGCCAAGACCGGTCCCTCAATCAGCCCCAGCATTTT. The encoded protein is CASSQDRSLNQPQHF. The J gene is TRBJ1-5, the V gene TRBV3-1 (or the pseudogene TRBV3-2); D gene ambiguous. Trimming left V 0 bases short and J 3 bases short, with 9 bases between. Germline lookup yields CDR1 LGHDT and CDR2 YNNKEL (reference sequence). CDR3 length: 15 residues.

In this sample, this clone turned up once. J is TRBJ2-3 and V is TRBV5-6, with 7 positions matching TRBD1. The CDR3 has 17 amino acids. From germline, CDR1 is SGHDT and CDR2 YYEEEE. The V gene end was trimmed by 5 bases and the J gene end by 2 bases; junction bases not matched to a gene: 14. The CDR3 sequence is CASRSHRPGQLTDTQYF. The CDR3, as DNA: TGTGCCAGCAGATCCCACCGACCGGGACAGCTCACAGATACGCAGTATTTT.

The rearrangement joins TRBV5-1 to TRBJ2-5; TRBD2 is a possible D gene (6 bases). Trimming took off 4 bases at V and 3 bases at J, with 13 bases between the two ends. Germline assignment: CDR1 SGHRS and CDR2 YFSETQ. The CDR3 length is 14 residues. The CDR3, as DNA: TGCGCCAGCAGCCGCTACGGGGGAGAAGAGACCCAGTACTTC. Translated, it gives CASSRYGGEETQYF. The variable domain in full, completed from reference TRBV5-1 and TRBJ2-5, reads KAGVTQTPRYLIKTRGQQVTLSCSPISGHRSVSWYQQTPGQGLQFLFEYFSETQRNKGNFPGRFSGRQFSNSRSEMNVSTLELGDSALYLCASSRYGGEETQYFGPGTRLLVL.

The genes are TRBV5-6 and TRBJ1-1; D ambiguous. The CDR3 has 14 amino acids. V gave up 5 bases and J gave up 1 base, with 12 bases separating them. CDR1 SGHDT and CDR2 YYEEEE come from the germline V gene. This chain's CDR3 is CASSLLRGNTEAFF. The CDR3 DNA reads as TGTGCCAGCAGTCTACTTCGGGGGAACACTGAAGCTTTCTTT.

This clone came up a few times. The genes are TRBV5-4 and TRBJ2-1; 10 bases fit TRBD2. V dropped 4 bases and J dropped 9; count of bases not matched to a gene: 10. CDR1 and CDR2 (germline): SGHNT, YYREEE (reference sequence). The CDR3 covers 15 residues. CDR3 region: CASSAQAGGSSEQFF. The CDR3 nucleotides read TGTGCCAGCAGCGCCCAAGCGGGGGGGTCTAGTGAGCAGTTCTTC.

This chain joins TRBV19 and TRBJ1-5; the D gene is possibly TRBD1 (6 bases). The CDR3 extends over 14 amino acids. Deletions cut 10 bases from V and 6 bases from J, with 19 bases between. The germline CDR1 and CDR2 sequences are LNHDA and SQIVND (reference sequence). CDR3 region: CATAPRGMGQPQHF. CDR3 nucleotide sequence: TGTGCCACCGCCCCCAGGGGCATGGGTCAGCCCCAGCATTTT.

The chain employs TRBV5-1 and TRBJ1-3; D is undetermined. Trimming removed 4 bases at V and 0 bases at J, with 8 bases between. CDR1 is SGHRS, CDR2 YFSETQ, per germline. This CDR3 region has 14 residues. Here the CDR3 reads CASSRESSGNTIYF. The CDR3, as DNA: TGCGCCAGCAGCCGTGAGAGCTCTGGAAACACCATATATTTT.

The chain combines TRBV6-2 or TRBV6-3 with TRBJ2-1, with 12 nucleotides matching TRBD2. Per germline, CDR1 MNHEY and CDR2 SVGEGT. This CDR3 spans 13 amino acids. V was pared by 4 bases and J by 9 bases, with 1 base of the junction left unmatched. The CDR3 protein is CASSWTSGIEQFF. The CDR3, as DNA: TGTGCCAGCAGTTGGACTAGCGGGATTGAGCAGTTCTTC.

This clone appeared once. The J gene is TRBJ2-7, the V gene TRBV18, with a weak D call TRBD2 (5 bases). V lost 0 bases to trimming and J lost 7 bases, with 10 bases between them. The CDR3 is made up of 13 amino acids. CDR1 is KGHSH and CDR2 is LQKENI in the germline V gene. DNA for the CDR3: TGTGCCAGCTCACCACCGAATAGGGAGGAGCAGTACTTC. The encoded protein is CASSPPNREEQYF.

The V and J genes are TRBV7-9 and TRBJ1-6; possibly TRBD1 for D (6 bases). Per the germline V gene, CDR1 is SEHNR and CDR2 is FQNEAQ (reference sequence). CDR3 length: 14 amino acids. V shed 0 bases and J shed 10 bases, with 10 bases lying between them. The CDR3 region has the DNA TGTGCCAGCAGCTTAGCCCAGGGGCTATCACCCCTCCACTTT. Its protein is CASSLAQGLSPLHF.

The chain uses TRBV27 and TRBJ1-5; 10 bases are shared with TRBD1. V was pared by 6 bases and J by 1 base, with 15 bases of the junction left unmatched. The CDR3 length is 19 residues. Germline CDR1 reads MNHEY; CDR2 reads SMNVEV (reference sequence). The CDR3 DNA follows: TGTGCCAGCAGCAGGACTGGGACAGGGGATATTAGGAGCAATCAGCCCCAGCATTTT. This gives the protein CASSRTGTGDIRSNQPQHF.

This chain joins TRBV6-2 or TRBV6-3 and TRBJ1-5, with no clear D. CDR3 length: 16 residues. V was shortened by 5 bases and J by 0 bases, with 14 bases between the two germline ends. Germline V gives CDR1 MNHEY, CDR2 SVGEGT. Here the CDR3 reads CASSPPGGISNQPQHF. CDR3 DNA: TGTGCCAGCAGTCCGCCCGGAGGCATTAGCAATCAGCCCCAGCATTTT.